These T cell receptor beta chains were read from a single sample in a study of cytotoxic CD8 clonotypes in ibrutinib-treated CLL. Assay: immunoSEQ multiplex PCR; the TCRdb copy retains only in-frame clones and omits some. The repertoire holds 50,000 to 60,000 clones, with approximately 87% as singletons. This specimen consisted of PBMCs, obtained after 24 months of ibrutinib treatment. These receptors all stem from a human donor with chronic lymphocytic leukemia. CDR3s include the opening cysteine and the closing phenylalanine or tryptophan. The D gene is left open where the match is weak. Not all rows give a size; the values are once, few, many and, for expanded clones, a class.

J | size | D | V | DNA | CDR3
TRBJ1-3 | - | - | TRBV25-1 | TGTGCCAGCAGTGATTCAGGGCGCTCTGGAAACACCATATATTTT | CASSDSGRSGNTIYF
TRBJ2-4 | - | TRBD2 | TRBV6-6 | TGTGCCAGCAGTTACGGAAGACTAGCGGGGAAAAACATTCAGTACTTC | CASSYGRLAGKNIQYF
TRBJ1-3 | - | - | TRBV9 | TGTGCCAGCAGCGTAGGGAGAACAGGGAACTCTGGAAACACCATATATTTT | CASSVGRTGNSGNTIYF
TRBJ1-1 | - | - | TRBV28 | TGTGCCAGCAGTACACTTGCCTTCAACACTGAAGCTTTCTTT | CASSTLAFNTEAFF
TRBJ2-1 | - | - | TRBV4-1 | TGCGCCAGCAGCCACCCTGGGACGCCCGCATCCTACAATGAGCAGTTCTTC | CASSHPGTPASYNEQFF
TRBJ2-2 | few | - | TRBV5-1 | TGCGCCAGCAGCTTGGGTACTACCGGGGAGCTGTTTTTT | CASSLGTTGELFF
TRBJ1-1 | - | - | TRBV14 | TGTGCCAGCAGCCATTTGAGTGCGGCCACTGAAGCTTTCTTT | CASSHLSAATEAFF
TRBJ2-7 | - | TRBD1 | TRBV7-9 | TGTGCCAGCAGCGCGCCCCCGGGACAGGGCTCCTACGAGCAGTACTTC | CASSAPPGQGSYEQYF
TRBJ2-5 | - | - | TRBV28 | TGTGCCAGCAGTCATCCCCGTGGCGGCGAGACCCAGTACTTC | CASSHPRGGETQYF
TRBJ2-7 | - | - | TRBV7-9 | TGTGCCAGCAGCTTTAGGGGGGCGAGCTCCTACGAGCAGTACTTC | CASSFRGASSYEQYF
TRBJ2-4 | - | TRBD1 | TRBV9 | TGTGCCAGCAGCCCCCGCTCGGACAGGGTGGGAAACATTCAGTACTTC | CASSPRSDRVGNIQYF
TRBJ2-4 | - | TRBD1 | TRBV10-1 | TGCGCCAGCAGTTACTCTACAGGGGACCAAAACATTCAGTACTTC | CASSYSTGDQNIQYF
TRBJ2-7 | - | - | TRBV28 | TGTGCCAGCAGCCTTCAAAACTGCGAGCAGTACTTC | CASSLQNCEQYF
TRBJ2-7 | once | TRBD2 | TRBV28 | TGTGCCAGCACTTCCAGCCCGGGAGGCGGATTTAGCTCCTACGAGCAGTACTTC | CASTSSPGGGFSSYEQYF
TRBJ2-7 | - | TRBD1 | TRBV6-1 | TGTGCCAGCAGTGGGCTGACAGGGGGATACGAGCAGTACTTC | CASSGLTGGYEQYF
TRBJ2-7 | - | - | TRBV6-5 | TGTGCCAGCAGACCCCGGGGTCCCCTTGAGCAGTACTTC | CASRPRGPLEQYF
TRBJ2-2 | - | - | TRBV2 | TGTGCCACCTCTGATGGCACCGGGGAGCTGTTTTTT | CATSDGTGELFF
TRBJ2-7 | - | TRBD1 | TRBV7-2 | TGTGCCAGCAGCTTAGGGACAGGAACCTACGAGCAGTACTTC | CASSLGTGTYEQYF
TRBJ1-3 | few | - | TRBV30 | TGTGCCTGGACATTGGCAGGGGCTGCTGGAAACACCATATATTTT | CAWTLAGAAGNTIYF
TRBJ2-5 | - | - | TRBV18 | TGTGCCAGCTCACCACCACTTAGGAGCATCCGAGAGACCCAGTACTTC | CASSPPLRSIRETQYF
TRBJ1-4 | - | TRBD1 | TRBV6-1 | TGTGCCAGCCTAGCAGGAACAGGGGGGAATGAAAAACTGTTTTTT | CASLAGTGGNEKLFF